The T cell receptor (beta chain) described here comes from a study of cytomegalovirus exposure and HLA in healthy donors. Whole-study results and caveats: Reports described diagnosis of cytomegalovirus status by the classifier as highly specific and sensitive. Most subjects' HLA-A and HLA-B alleles were reportedly predicted from TCR beta sequences.

It was with 60 Vbeta and 13 Jbeta primers that the PCR ran. Original data processing: Around 10 million of the about 80 million unique TCR beta chains counted in a later analysis were shared. Data came from immunoSEQ multiplex PCR; TCRdb stores just in-frame clones and leaves some out. Clone size and the V and J calls come from that table; the DNA yielded D and trimming. The repertoire holds approximately 150,000 clones, with more than 60% as singletons. With regard to this clone: What it binds is unknown.

Germline CDR1 MNHNS, CDR2 SASEGT. J was trimmed by 4 bases and V by 6 bases; bases with no gene match: 8. This CDR3 has 15 amino acids. Sequenced material: PBMCs. This clonotype originated in a female donor in good health and CMV-seronegative. This sequence joins TRBV6-1 and TRBJ1-5; 8 nucleotides line up with TRBD1. CDR3 amino acids: CASSYGTGENQPQHF. CDR3 nucleotide sequence: TGTGCCAGCAGCTACGGGACAGGCGAAAATCAGCCCCAGCATTTT.